This T cell receptor (beta chain) derives from a study of T cell changes during pregnancy in multiple sclerosis. The repertoire was sequenced with immunoSEQ multiplex PCR; TCRdb's copy has only in-frame clones and lacks some. Of under 45,000 clones detected, 90% to 95% appear once; the ten largest clones hold 6.5% to 7.5%. The CDR3 has 14 amino acids. V was clipped by 5 bases and J by 3 bases; unmatched bases: 5. CDR1 is SGHTA and CDR2 is FQGTGA in the germline V gene. This chain joins TRBV7-3 and TRBJ2-5; 8 nucleotides align to TRBD2. The source was CD8+ T cells from peripheral blood mononuclear cells, collected in the third trimester of pregnancy. This TCR was sampled from a female donor with multiple sclerosis, enrolled in a pregnancy study. CDR3 in DNA: TGTGCCAGCAGCCAGAGCGGGAGTAAAGAGACCCAGTACTTC. It yields the protein CASSQSGSKETQYF.